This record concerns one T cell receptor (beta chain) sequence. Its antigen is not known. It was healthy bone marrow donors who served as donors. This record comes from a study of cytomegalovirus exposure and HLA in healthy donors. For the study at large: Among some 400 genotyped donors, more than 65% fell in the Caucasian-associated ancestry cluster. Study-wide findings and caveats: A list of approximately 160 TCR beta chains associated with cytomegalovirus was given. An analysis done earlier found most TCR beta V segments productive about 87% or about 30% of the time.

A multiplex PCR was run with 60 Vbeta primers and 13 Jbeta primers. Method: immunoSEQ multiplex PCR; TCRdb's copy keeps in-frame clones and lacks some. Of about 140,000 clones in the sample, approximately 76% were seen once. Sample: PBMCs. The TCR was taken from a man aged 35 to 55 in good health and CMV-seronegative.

The CDR3 protein is CSVVAPNYEQYF. For the CDR3, the DNA is TGCAGCGTTGTGGCACCCAACTACGAGCAGTACTTC. V and J are TRBV29-1 and TRBJ2-7; D not certain. The CDR3 totals 12 residues. Germline V gene data show CDR1 as SQVTM and CDR2 as ANQGSEA. The V end lost 4 bases, the J end lost 3 bases, and 10 bases lay between the germline ends.